The T cell receptor (beta chain) described here comes from a study of T cells in Graves' hyperthyroidism and ophthalmopathy. Study-wide results and limits: Most thyroid-expanded clonotypes above 0.001 were also found in blood.

This clonotype occurred a few times. Its target is not known. The junction and the germline gene differ at one end; a read error may be behind it. Germline V CDR1 and CDR2: ENHRY, SYGVKD. There are 13 residues in the CDR3. Amplification yielded TCR beta CDR3 regions, with RNA transcripts as the source. In the first-round RT-PCR of the TCR CDR3, the HTBI primer set was used. One entry per CDR3 protein results from TCRdb running MiXCR on the multiplex PCR reads. The repertoire holds 460,000 or so distinct CDR3 sequences, approximately 15% seen once, with around a sixth in the top ten. This sequence joins TRBV10-3 and TRBJ1-1; D possibly corresponds to TRBD1 (5 bases). This TCR was recovered from a woman aged 18-29 years with Graves' hyperthyroidism. Sequenced: blood. In DNA, the CDR3 is TGTGCCATGCTACGGACAATGAACACTGAAGCTCTCTTT. Translating it yields CAMLRTMNTEALF.